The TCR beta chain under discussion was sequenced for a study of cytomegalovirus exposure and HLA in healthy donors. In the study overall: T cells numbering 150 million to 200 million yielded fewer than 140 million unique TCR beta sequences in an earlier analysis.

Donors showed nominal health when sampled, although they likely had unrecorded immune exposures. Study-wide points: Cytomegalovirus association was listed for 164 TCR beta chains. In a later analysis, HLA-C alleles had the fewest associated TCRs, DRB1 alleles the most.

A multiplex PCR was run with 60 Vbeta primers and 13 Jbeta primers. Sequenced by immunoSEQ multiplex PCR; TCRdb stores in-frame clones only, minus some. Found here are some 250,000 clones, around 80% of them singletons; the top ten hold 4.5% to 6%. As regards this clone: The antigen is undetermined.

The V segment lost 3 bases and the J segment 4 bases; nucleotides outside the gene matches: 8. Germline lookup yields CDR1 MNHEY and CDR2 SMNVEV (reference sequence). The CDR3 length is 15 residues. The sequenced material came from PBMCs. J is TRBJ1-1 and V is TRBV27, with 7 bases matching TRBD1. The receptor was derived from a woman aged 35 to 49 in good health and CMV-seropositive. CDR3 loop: CASSFRRAGGTEAFF. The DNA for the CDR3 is TGTGCCAGCAGTTTCCGGAGGGCAGGGGGCACTGAAGCTTTCTTT.